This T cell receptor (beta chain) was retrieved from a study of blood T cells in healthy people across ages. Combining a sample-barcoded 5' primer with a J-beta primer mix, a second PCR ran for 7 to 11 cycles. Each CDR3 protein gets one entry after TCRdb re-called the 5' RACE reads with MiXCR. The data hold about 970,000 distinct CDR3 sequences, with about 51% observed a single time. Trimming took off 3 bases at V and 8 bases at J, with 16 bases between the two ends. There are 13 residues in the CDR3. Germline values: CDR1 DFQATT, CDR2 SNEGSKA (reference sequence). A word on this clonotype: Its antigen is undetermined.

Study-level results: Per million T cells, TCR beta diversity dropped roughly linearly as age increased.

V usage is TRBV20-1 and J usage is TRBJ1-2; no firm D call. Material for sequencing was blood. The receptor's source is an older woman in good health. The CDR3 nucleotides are TGCAGTGCTAGGGTAACGGGATCCGGGGGCTACACCTTC. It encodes CSARVTGSGGYTF.